This TCR gamma chain comes out of a study of gammadelta T cells in human blood (dated by TCRdb to 2018 to 2020). Beyond this particular receptor, the publication reports: According to the study, polyclonal expansion of innate gamma-delta T cells immediately after birth appeared to be driven by microbial exposure.

A note on this clone: Its antigen has not been determined. Since a far larger clone is one base different, this is likely a read error.

The CDR3 covers 11 residues, taking in both the cysteine and the phenylalanine. Only the CDR3 portion is preserved as DNA: 33 bases, with reading frame beginning at the first base. From a lookup of the germline V gene (reference sequence), CDR1 and CDR2 are GITISATS and ISYDGTV. The library came from RT-PCR. Sequencer: Illumina MiSeq. Clones were re-identified by TCRdb from the public reads with CATT, and rows with the same DNA were merged. The sample table lists about 140 gamma-chain clones, around 15% of them with a count of one. The biggest ten clones account for about four fifths of the sample. The clonotype originates from a human donor. Sequenced sample: non-Vgamma9Vdelta2 gamma-delta T cells from adult blood. The V and J segments used are TRGV9 and TRGJ1 or TRGJ2. The DNA reads as follows: TGTGCCTTGTGGGAGGTGGTTGGGAAAATCTTT. Translated, this gives CALWEVVGKIF.